A selection of T cell receptor beta chains follows, all from one sample in a study of T cell responses to AZD1222 COVID-19 vaccine. TCRdb's table, derived via immunoSEQ multiplex PCR, lists solely in-frame clones and lacks some. The table has about 120,000 clones, 75% to 95% seen once. The sequences come from peripheral blood, collected 28 days after the second dose of the MenACWY control vaccine. These receptors all stem from an adult who received the MenACWY meningococcal vaccine as a control. Both conserved end residues are part of each CDR3. Fields, in order: clone size, D gene, J gene, V gene, CDR3 DNA, CDR3 protein. D genes are given only for firm matches. Not all rows give a size; the values are once, few, many and, for expanded clones, a class.

size: .
D: .
J: TRBJ1-5
V: TRBV4-3
DNA: TGCGCCAGCAGCCAAGGCAAAAATCAGCCCCAGCATTTT
CDR3: CASSQGKNQPQHF

size: .
D: .
J: TRBJ2-2
V: TRBV19
DNA: TGTGCCAGTAGCGAAGACAGCACCGGGGAGCTGTTTTTT
CDR3: CASSEDSTGELFF

size: .
D: .
J: TRBJ1-2
V: TRBV27
DNA: TGTGCCAGCAGTTTCCTCGGGGGGGACTATGGCTACACCTTC
CDR3: CASSFLGGDYGYTF

size: .
D: .
J: TRBJ1-5
V: TRBV19
DNA: TGTGCCAGTAGTATAGGTGGAAACAATCAGCCCCAGCATTTT
CDR3: CASSIGGNNQPQHF

size: once
D: .
J: TRBJ2-3
V: TRBV9
DNA: TGTGCCAGCAGCGTAGGCCTAGCGCCGATCACAGATACGCAGTATTTT
CDR3: CASSVGLAPITDTQYF

size: .
D: .
J: TRBJ2-5
V: TRBV9
DNA: TGTGCCAGCAGCGTAGGGGCCGCAGCTTACAAGCAGACCCAGTACTTC
CDR3: CASSVGAAAYKQTQYF

size: .
D: TRBD1
J: TRBJ2-2
V: TRBV3-1/TRBV3-2
DNA: TGTGCCAGCAGCCAAGTGACAGGGCGGCCCGGGGAGCTGTTTTTT
CDR3: CASSQVTGRPGELFF

size: .
D: TRBD1
J: TRBJ2-3
V: TRBV7-9
DNA: TGTGCCAGCAGCAGCCGGGACAGGGGGACAGATACGCAGTATTTT
CDR3: CASSSRDRGTDTQYF

size: .
D: .
J: TRBJ2-7
V: TRBV2
DNA: TGTGCCACCACGAGGGCGATCTCCTACGAGCAGTACTTC
CDR3: CATTRAISYEQYF

size: .
D: .
J: TRBJ1-4
V: TRBV18
DNA: TGTGCCAGCTCACCCTCGTTCGGTCTTACTAATGAAAAACTGTTTTTT
CDR3: CASSPSFGLTNEKLFF

size: .
D: .
J: TRBJ1-5
V: TRBV19
DNA: TGTGCCAGTAACCTGCGGGATAGCAATCAGCCCCAGCATTTT
CDR3: CASNLRDSNQPQHF

size: .
D: .
J: TRBJ1-1
V: TRBV5-5
DNA: TGTGCCAGCAGCTTGGCCGGTCGGGGAGAAGCTTTCTTT
CDR3: CASSLAGRGEAFF

size: .
D: .
J: TRBJ2-3
V: TRBV7-3
DNA: TGTGCCAGCCGCAGGGGAGGGGCAGATACGCAGTATTTT
CDR3: CASRRGGADTQYF

size: .
D: .
J: TRBJ1-4
V: TRBV29-1
DNA: TGCAGCGTTGAAGATCGCGGCAGGGGAGGGGAAAAACTGTTTTTT
CDR3: CSVEDRGRGGEKLFF

size: .
D: .
J: TRBJ1-6
V: TRBV5-5
DNA: TGTGCCAGCAGCTTGGCCGGGGGGGCTAACTATAATTCACCCCTCCACTTT
CDR3: CASSLAGGANYNSPLHF

size: .
D: .
J: TRBJ2-1
V: TRBV10-3
DNA: TGTGCCACGCAGGCGGCGTTTGAGCAGTTCTTC
CDR3: CATQAAFEQFF

size: .
D: .
J: TRBJ2-3
V: TRBV11-1
DNA: TGTGCCAGCAACTTTAACAGGGGAGGTTCTTCTGGTACGCAGTATTTT
CDR3: CASNFNRGGSSGTQYF

size: .
D: .
J: TRBJ1-5
V: TRBV2
DNA: TGTGCCAGCAGTGACGGACTTAGCAATCAGCCCCAGCATTTT
CDR3: CASSDGLSNQPQHF

size: .
D: TRBD1
J: TRBJ2-7
V: TRBV11-2
DNA: TGTGCCAGCAGCTTAATGGACAGGGGAGGCGAGCAGTACTTC
CDR3: CASSLMDRGGEQYF

size: .
D: TRBD1
J: TRBJ2-3
V: TRBV6-5
DNA: TGTGCCAGCAGTTACGCGTCGACAGGGCCAGATACGCAGTATTTT
CDR3: CASSYASTGPDTQYF

size: .
D: TRBD2
J: TRBJ2-1
V: TRBV7-9
DNA: TGTGCCAGCAGCTTACTTTCCCCACTAGCGGGAGAAAATGAGCAGTTCTTC
CDR3: CASSLLSPLAGENEQFF

size: .
D: .
J: TRBJ1-5
V: TRBV6-5
DNA: TGTGCCAGCAGCCAGGGACGGGAAAATCAGCCCCAGCATTTT
CDR3: CASSQGRENQPQHF

size: .
D: .
J: TRBJ2-1
V: TRBV19
DNA: TGTGCCAGTAGACCCGAGGGGCGTCGGGCGGTCAATGAGCAGTTCTTC
CDR3: CASRPEGRRAVNEQFF

size: .
D: .
J: TRBJ1-2
V: TRBV19
DNA: TGTGCCAGTAGTATTTATGAGGGAAACTATGGCTACACCTTC
CDR3: CASSIYEGNYGYTF

size: .
D: TRBD1
J: TRBJ1-6
V: TRBV10-1
DNA: TGCGCCAGCAGCCCGGGACAGGGTGTTTCACCCCTCCACTTT
CDR3: CASSPGQGVSPLHF

size: once
D: TRBD1
J: TRBJ2-7
V: TRBV6-6
DNA: TGTGCCAGCAGTTACGGTACAGGGGGAGAACCCTACGAGCAGTACTTC
CDR3: CASSYGTGGEPYEQYF

size: .
D: TRBD1
J: TRBJ2-7
V: TRBV5-6
DNA: TGTGCCAGCAGCTTCCCCGGACAGGACCTAAAGGGCTACGAGCAGTACTTC
CDR3: CASSFPGQDLKGYEQYF

size: few
D: TRBD1
J: TRBJ2-3
V: TRBV18
DNA: TGTGCCAGCTCACCACCCCAGGACAGGGAAATCCAGTATTTT
CDR3: CASSPPQDREIQYF

size: .
D: .
J: TRBJ2-3
V: TRBV5-6
DNA: TGTGCCAGCAGCTTGGAACGGGGGCAAAGCACAGATACGCAGTATTTT
CDR3: CASSLERGQSTDTQYF

size: .
D: .
J: TRBJ1-6
V: TRBV4-3
DNA: TGCGCCAGCAGCCAAGAGTCTGGGGCTTGGTCTAATTCACCCCTCCACTTT
CDR3: CASSQESGAWSNSPLHF

size: .
D: TRBD1
J: TRBJ2-7
V: TRBV2
DNA: TGTGCCAGCAGCCAAGGACAGGGGAGATACGAGCAGTACTTC
CDR3: CASSQGQGRYEQYF